This T cell receptor (beta chain) was sequenced for a study of blood T cell repertoires in COVID-19. Repertoires were generated with immunoSEQ multiplex PCR, while TCRdb's copy carries only in-frame clones and drops some. Of about 140,000 clones in the sample, about 82% were seen once. CDR3 length: 12 residues. V was shortened by 0 bases and J by 4 bases, with 4 bases between the two germline ends. CDR1 and CDR2 from the germline V gene are SGHDT and YYEEEE. Ages ranged from about 18 to 89 years, with residence in about two dozen US areas. Two negative PCRs, clearance, or symptom resolution were required of recovered Cohort 3 donors.

The chain employs TRBV5-6 and TRBJ1-2; D is unresolved. Sequencing was done on a sample of PBMCs or T cells enriched from blood (not recorded which). This TCR was recovered from a woman in her forties who had recovered from COVID-19. The CDR3 bases are TGTGCCAGCAGCTTGGAGCTCTATGGCTACACCTTC. Amino acids: CASSLELYGYTF.